This TCR beta chain derives from a study of breast tumors, draining lymph nodes, adjacent tissues. Overall study results and limits: Tumor and nontumor repertoires were significantly more similar in luminal-like than in basal-like breast cancer. Findings are consistent with lymph node origin and intratumoral expansion of most tumor T cells. The lymph node origin of tumor T cells was framed as consistent with a hypothesis, not demonstrated. Tumors had less TCR diversity than lymph nodes, more than nontumor tissue.

This clonotype has just a few counts. Its target is not known. With 5 bases clipped from V and 2 bases from J, the junction kept 5 bases outside the gene matches. CDR3 length: 14 residues. Germline V lookup: CDR1 SEHNR, CDR2 FQNEAQ (reference sequence). TCRdb independently ran MiXCR on the multiplex PCR reads; one entry per CDR3 protein. The sample has approximately 90,000 distinct CDR3 sequences, approximately 29% seen once. Breast cancer patients provided tissue from their axillary draining lymph nodes. The sequence was collected from a female donor with breast cancer. Some clones in this sample may be carry-over from other donors' samples. V usage is TRBV7-9 and J usage is TRBJ1-1, with 7 bases fitting TRBD1. The material sequenced was axillary lymph node tissue. The CDR3 DNA follows: TGTGCCAGCAGCAGGGACAGCTCAAACACTGAAGCTTTCTTT. Encoded protein: CASSRDSSNTEAFF. The full variable domain, its missing parts supplied by reference TRBV7-9 and TRBJ1-1, is DTGVSQNPRHKITKRGQNVTFRCDPISEHNRLYWYRQTLGQGPEFLTYFQNEAQLEKSRLLSDRFSAERPKGSFSTLEIQRTEQGDSAMYLCASSRDSSNTEAFFGQGTRLTVV.